The TCR beta chain described here comes from a study of shared clonotypes between healthy human individuals. The study, taken as a whole, reports: Shared clonotypes: about 4.6% naive CD4, 3% to 3.5% naive CD8, 2.3% memory CD4, approximately 0.4% memory CD8.

Losses at the gene ends were 7 bases for V and 13 bases for J; bases not matched to a gene: 15. CDR1 is MNHNY, CDR2 SVGAGI, per germline (reference sequence). The CDR3 loop spans 14 amino acids. Comments on this clone: Its antigen remains unidentified.

TCRdb's copy holds only in-frame clones and misses some; the assay was immunoSEQ multiplex PCR. In the table there are over a million clones, about 80% of which are singletons. The chain is built from TRBV6-6 and TRBJ2-1, with TRBD2 matching 8 bases. The source of this sequence is a man aged 18 to 30 in good health. Some clones in this sample may be carry-over from other donors' samples. Specimen: memory CD4+ T cells from PBMCs. Noted subset: CD45RA-negative fraction. CDR3 region: CASTDAGTRGSQFF. CDR3 nucleotides: TGTGCCAGCACCGACGCCGGGACTAGAGGTTCTCAGTTCTTC.